A single sample gave rise to the 20 T cell receptor beta chains below, sequenced in a study of blood T cell repertoires in COVID-19. Produced via immunoSEQ multiplex PCR; TCRdb's table is partial and in-frame only. The table shows roughly 300,000 clones, with 85% occurring only once. Sequencing was performed on peripheral blood. All receptors derive from a human donor in a cohort sampled during active COVID-19.

The chain has TRBV6-5 and TRBJ2-3; weak D call: TRBD2 (5 bases). CDR3 length: 15 amino acids. From germline, CDR1 is MNHEY and CDR2 SVGAGI. The V and J ends lost 6 bases and 4 bases respectively, with 17 bases between them. The CDR3 DNA reads as TGTGCCAGCAGACCGGGGAGCGGTTTATCAGATACGCAGTATTTT. It encodes CASRPGSGLSDTQYF.

The V call is TRBV29-1, the J call TRBJ2-7, with TRBD2 matching over 13 bases. The CDR3 is 18 residues long. CDR1 is SQVTM and CDR2 is ANQGSEA in the germline V gene. Trimming cost V 4 bases and J 0 bases; bases outside gene matches: 12. The DNA for the CDR3 is TGCAGCGTTGCCCCCCTCGGACTAGCGGGGGCGAGCTCCTACGAGCAGTACTTC. It encodes CSVAPLGLAGASSYEQYF.

The chain carries TRBV27 and TRBJ2-5; no clear D gene. Trimming took off 8 bases at V and 2 bases at J, with 15 bases between the two ends. The CDR3 spans 14 residues. In germline, CDR1 is MNHEY, CDR2 SMNVEV (reference sequence). The CDR3 reads CASSNSHPQETQYF. DNA for the CDR3: TGTGCCAGCTCAAATAGCCATCCTCAAGAGACCCAGTACTTC.

The chain carries TRBV29-1 and TRBJ1-5; no firm D call. The CDR3 totals 13 residues. The germline V gene has CDR1 SQVTM and CDR2 ANQGSEA. Trimming stripped 4 bases from V and 4 bases from J, with 11 bases between. The CDR3 DNA is TGCAGCGTTGCGATAGAAAAGAATCAGCCCCAGCATTTT. This gives the protein CSVAIEKNQPQHF.

This clone was detected only once. V usage is TRBV5-1 and J usage is TRBJ1-2; 7 positions match TRBD1. Germline assignment: CDR1 SGHRS and CDR2 YFSETQ. CDR3 length: 14 amino acids. V was pared by 4 bases and J by 5 bases, with 8 bases of the junction left unmatched. The CDR3 protein is CASSHGQVWYGYTF. The CDR3 bases are TGCGCCAGCAGCCACGGACAGGTTTGGTATGGCTACACCTTC. Together with reference TRBV5-1 and TRBJ1-2, the CDR3 gives the full variable domain: KAGVTQTPRYLIKTRGQQVTLSCSPISGHRSVSWYQQTPGQGLQFLFEYFSETQRNKGNFPGRFSGRQFSNSRSEMNVSTLELGDSALYLCASSHGQVWYGYTFGSGTRLTVV.

The chain employs TRBV2 and TRBJ2-3; no clear D. The CDR3 covers 12 residues. V was pared by 7 bases and J by 2 bases, with 7 bases between. Germline CDR1 is SNHLY and CDR2 is FYNNEI. The CDR3: CASTALTDTQYF. For the CDR3, the DNA is TGTGCCAGCACAGCGCTCACAGATACGCAGTATTTT.

The J gene is TRBJ2-7, the V gene TRBV9; 7 bases agree with TRBD1. V lost 5 bases and J lost 2; bases outside the gene matches: 10. The CDR3 spans 15 residues. Per the germline V gene, CDR1 is SGDLS and CDR2 is YYNGEE. CDR3 DNA sequence: TGTGCCAGCAGTCCCACAGGGGCATTCACCTACGAGCAGTACTTC. Amino acid sequence: CASSPTGAFTYEQYF.

The chain uses TRBV5-8 and TRBJ1-5; weak D call: TRBD1 (6 bases). Germline V lookup: CDR1 SGHTS, CDR2 YDEGEE. V shed 4 bases and J shed 1 base, with 12 bases lying between them. This CDR3 is built from 15 residues. The CDR3 DNA reads TGTGCCAGCAGCAGGGGGATCGGGAGCAATCAGCCCCAGCATTTT. This codes for CASSRGIGSNQPQHF.

Details on this clone: This may stem from a read error, because a much larger clone lies one nucleotide away. The chain's CDR3 is CASSHLAAQETQYF. CDR3 bases: TGTGCCAGCAGCCACCTAGCGGCCCAAGAGACCCAGTACTTC. The chain joins TRBV3-1 (or the pseudogene TRBV3-2) to TRBJ2-5; 7 bases agree with TRBD2. Germline V gene sequence: CDR1 LGHDT, CDR2 YNNKEL (reference sequence). V dropped 3 bases and J dropped 1; count of bases not matched to a gene: 2. The CDR3 sequence is 14 residues long.

The V and J genes are TRBV19 and TRBJ1-6; D possibly corresponds to TRBD1 (5 bases). CDR3 length equals 16 residues. Per the germline V gene, CDR1 is LNHDA and CDR2 is SQIVND (reference sequence). The ends were cut back, 4 bases at V and 11 bases at J, with 21 bases in the middle. Here the CDR3 reads CASSTLLGGVGPPLHF. CDR3 nucleotide sequence: TGTGCCAGTAGTACCCTCCTTGGGGGGGTCGGACCACCCCTCCACTTT. The complete variable domain, with remaining parts taken from reference TRBV19 and TRBJ1-6, reads DGGITQSPKYLFRKEGQNVTLSCEQNLNHDAMYWYRQDPGQGLRLIYYSQIVNDFQKGDIAEGYSVSREKKESFPLTVTSAQKNPTAFYLCASSTLLGGVGPPLHFGNGTRLTVT.

V is TRBV15 and J is TRBJ1-1; D gene ambiguous. Trimming pared 5 bases from V and 2 bases from J, leaving 12 bases between. The CDR3 loop spans 14 amino acids. Germline V gene lookup returns CDR1 LNHNV and CDR2 YYDKDF (reference sequence). The CDR3 DNA is TGTGCCACCAGCTCCCCTGAGGTTAACACTGAAGCTTTCTTT. This translates into CATSSPEVNTEAFF. The full variable domain, in which reference TRBV15 and TRBJ1-1 provide the parts outside the CDR3, is DAMVIQNPRYQVTQFGKPVTLSCSQTLNHNVMYWYQQKSSQAPKLLFHYYDKDFNNEADTPDNFQSRRPNTSFCFLDIRSPGLGDTAMYLCATSSPEVNTEAFFGQGTRLTVV.

The rearrangement joins TRBV29-1 to TRBJ2-3; TRBD1 is a possible D gene (6 bases). Germline V gives CDR1 SQVTM, CDR2 ANQGSEA. V was shortened by 0 bases and J by 2 bases, with 9 bases between the two germline ends. The CDR3 is made up of 14 amino acids. The CDR3, as DNA: TGCAGCGTTGAAGATGGACAGCACACAGATACGCAGTATTTT. It is translated as CSVEDGQHTDTQYF.

The V gene is TRBV5-1, the J gene TRBJ2-7; tentatively, D is TRBD1 (6 bases). This CDR3 is built from 13 residues. Between the trimmed V and J ends, which lost 4 bases and 1 base, there was a span of 9 bases. Germline loops: CDR1 SGHRS, CDR2 YFSETQ. The CDR3 spells CASSQTGSYEQYF. The CDR3 DNA follows: TGCGCCAGCAGCCAGACAGGTTCCTACGAGCAGTACTTC.

This clone showed up just a few times. The chain is built from TRBV7-2 and TRBJ1-2, with 8 positions matching TRBD1. There are 16 residues in the CDR3. The junction had 15 bases not matched to a gene; V was cut back by 5 bases and J by 7 bases. Germline V gene sequence: CDR1 SGHTA, CDR2 FQGNSA. CDR3 amino acids: CASSPDLTGGSLGYTF. In nucleotides, the CDR3 is TGTGCCAGCAGCCCGGACCTCACAGGGGGTTCTCTTGGCTACACCTTC.

The chain carries TRBV7-8 and TRBJ1-4; a weak D match, TRBD1 (5 bases). Germline V gene lookup returns CDR1 SGHVS and CDR2 FQNEAQ. Trimming removed 1 base at V and 0 bases at J, with 6 bases between. The CDR3 sequence is 15 residues long. The CDR3 protein is CASSLGQTTNEKLFF. The DNA for the CDR3 is TGTGCCAGCAGCTTAGGACAGACAACTAATGAAAAACTGTTTTTT.

The chain couples TRBV5-4 to TRBJ1-1; unclear D gene. The CDR3 covers 12 residues. Looked up from germline, CDR1 is SGHNT and CDR2 is YYREEE (reference sequence). The V end was cut by 0 bases, the J end by 11 bases, with 11 bases between. CDR3 region: CASSLGSRGAFF. CDR3 bases: TGTGCCAGCAGCTTGGGGTCAAGAGGGGCTTTCTTT.

The chain carries TRBV30 and TRBJ2-5, with D unclear. The CDR3 extends over 10 amino acids. With 5 bases removed from V and 4 bases from J, the gap between germline ends came to 5 bases. Germline values: CDR1 GTSNPN, CDR2 SVGIG (reference sequence). The CDR3 loop is CAWGRETQYF. As DNA, the CDR3 is TGTGCCTGGGGTAGAGAGACCCAGTACTTC.

Only one count was recorded for this clone. This chain uses TRBV12-3 or TRBV12-4 with TRBJ2-4; TRBD1 matches 10 bases. V gave up 10 bases and J gave up 5 bases; unmatched junction bases: 2. The CDR3 extends over 12 amino acids. The CDR3 spells CAIGTGENIQYF. The CDR3 nucleotides read TGTGCCATCGGGACAGGGGAAAACATTCAGTACTTC.

The V gene is TRBV28, the J gene TRBJ2-5, with D maybe TRBD2 (6 bases). The CDR3 loop spans 13 amino acids. With 8 bases removed from V and 5 bases from J, the gap between germline ends came to 15 bases. CDR1 MDHEN and CDR2 SYDVKM come from the germline V gene. The CDR3 region is CASRDSSRETQYF. The CDR3 nucleotides are TGTGCCAGCCGGGACTCCAGCAGGGAGACCCAGTACTTC. The full variable domain, rest sourced from reference TRBV28 and TRBJ2-5, is DVKVTQSSRYLVKRTGEKVFLECVQDMDHENMFWYRQDPGLGLRLIYFSYDVKMKEKGDIPEGYSVSREKKERFSLILESASTNQTSMYLCASRDSSRETQYFGPGTRLLVL.

This clone came up once. The chain is built from TRBV24-1 and TRBJ2-2; 8 bases fit TRBD1. With V trimmed by 2 bases and J by 5 bases, 6 bases remained unmatched. The length of the CDR3 is 16 residues. The V gene's germline CDR1 is KGHDR and CDR2 SFDVKD. CDR3 sequence: CATSDSGDRGTGELFF. The CDR3 coding sequence is TGTGCCACCAGTGATTCCGGAGACAGGGGTACCGGGGAGCTGTTTTTT.